This note documents a single TCR beta chain sequence. This sample was included in a study of blood T cell repertoires in COVID-19. CDR3 size: 16 residues. The germline V gene has CDR1 SGHNT and CDR2 YYREEE (reference sequence). V dropped 2 bases and J dropped 2 bases, with 15 bases sitting between them. Sequencing used immunoSEQ multiplex PCR; TCRdb keeps in-frame clones, though not all of them. There are about 330,000 clones in the sample; 80% to 90% occur only once, and 5% to 7.5% lies in the top ten. Sequences were obtained from peripheral blood. This chain connects TRBV5-4 to TRBJ2-3; tentatively, D is TRBD2 (6 bases). This TCR derives from a man in his late teens or twenties who had recovered from COVID-19. Written as DNA, the CDR3 is TGTGCCAGCAGCTTACGAAGGAGGGGAGACACAGATACGCAGTATTTT. This sequence encodes CASSLRRRGDTDTQYF.